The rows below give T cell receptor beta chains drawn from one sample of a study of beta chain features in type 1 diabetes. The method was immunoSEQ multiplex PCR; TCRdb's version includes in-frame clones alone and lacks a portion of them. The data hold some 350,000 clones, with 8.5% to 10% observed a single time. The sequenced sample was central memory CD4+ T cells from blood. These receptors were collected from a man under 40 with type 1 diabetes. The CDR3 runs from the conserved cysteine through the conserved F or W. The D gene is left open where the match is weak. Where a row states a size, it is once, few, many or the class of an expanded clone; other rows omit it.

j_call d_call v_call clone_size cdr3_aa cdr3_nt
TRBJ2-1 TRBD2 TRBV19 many CASSPSGRWRNEQFF TGTGCCAGTAGTCCTAGCGGGAGGTGGAGGAATGAGCAGTTCTTC
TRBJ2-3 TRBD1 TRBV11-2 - CASSADRGSGTDTQYF TGTGCCAGCAGCGCGGACAGGGGCTCGGGCACAGATACGCAGTATTTT
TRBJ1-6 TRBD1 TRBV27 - CASSLRDRRFNSPLHF TGTGCCAGCAGTCTACGGGACAGGAGATTCAATTCACCCCTCCACTTT
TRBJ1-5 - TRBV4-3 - CASSQDITGLRGNQPQHF TGCGCCAGCAGCCAAGATATCACGGGGCTAAGGGGCAATCAGCCCCAGCATTTT
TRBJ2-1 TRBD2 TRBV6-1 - CASTTSGGLYNEQFF TGTGCCAGCACCACTAGCGGGGGGCTCTACAATGAGCAGTTCTTC
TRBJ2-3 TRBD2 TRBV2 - CASRRTSGRALDTQYF TGTGCCAGCAGACGGACTAGCGGGAGGGCCTTGGATACGCAGTATTTT
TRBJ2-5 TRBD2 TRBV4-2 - CASSRLAEQETQYF TGTGCCAGCAGCCGACTAGCGGAACAAGAGACCCAGTACTTC
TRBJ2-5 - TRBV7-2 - CASSQRVQETQYF TGTGCCAGCAGCCAACGGGTCCAAGAGACCCAGTACTTC
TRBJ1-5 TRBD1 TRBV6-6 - CASSYEGARPQHF TGTGCCAGCAGTTACGAGGGGGCAAGGCCCCAGCATTTT
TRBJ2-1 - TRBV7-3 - CASSSQSIYNEQFF TGTGCCAGCAGCTCCCAAAGCATCTACAATGAGCAGTTCTTC
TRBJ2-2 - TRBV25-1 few CASSEYGKTGELFF TGTGCCAGCAGTGAGTATGGGAAAACCGGGGAGCTGTTTTTT
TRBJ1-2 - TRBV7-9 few CASSQYTSGSYTF TGTGCCAGCAGCCAGTACACGTCGGGGAGCTACACCTTC
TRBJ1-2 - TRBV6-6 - CASSYSIRGEESGYTF TGTGCCAGCAGTTACTCAATTAGGGGCGAGGAGTCTGGCTACACCTTC
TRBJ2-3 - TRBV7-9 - CASSPPSTDTQYF TGTGCCAGCAGCCCTCCGAGCACAGATACGCAGTATTTT
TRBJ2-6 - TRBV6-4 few CASSAGFGHSGANVLTF TGTGCCAGCAGTGCCGGGTTTGGACACTCTGGGGCCAACGTCCTGACTTTC
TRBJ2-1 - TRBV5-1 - CASSSSMGDYNEQFF TGCGCCAGCAGCTCGTCAATGGGGGACTACAATGAGCAGTTCTTC
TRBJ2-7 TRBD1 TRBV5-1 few CASSFTGENGSEQYF TGCGCCAGCAGCTTTACAGGGGAGAATGGGAGCGAGCAGTACTTC
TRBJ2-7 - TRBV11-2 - CASSLAVPGVGGEQYF TGTGCCAGCAGCTTAGCGGTGCCAGGTGTCGGCGGCGAGCAGTACTTC
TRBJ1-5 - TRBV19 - CASSISARHLWPQHF TGTGCCAGTAGTATTTCGGCCAGGCATCTCTGGCCCCAGCATTTT
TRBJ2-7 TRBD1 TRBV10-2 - CASSERAGGVYEQYF TGCGCCAGCAGTGAGAGAGCAGGGGGCGTTTACGAGCAGTACTTC
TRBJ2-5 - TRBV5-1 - CASTSPMGETQYF TGCGCCAGCACAAGTCCAATGGGGGAGACCCAGTACTTC
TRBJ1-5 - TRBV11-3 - CASSLGNQPQHF TGTGCCAGCAGCTTAGGGAATCAGCCCCAGCATTTT
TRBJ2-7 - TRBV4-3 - CASSQEPKTAEQYF TGCGCCAGCAGCCAAGAGCCAAAGACAGCCGAGCAGTACTTC
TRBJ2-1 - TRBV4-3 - CASSQDRWSGRYNEQFF TGCGCCAGCAGCCAAGATCGCTGGAGCGGTCGCTACAATGAGCAGTTCTTC
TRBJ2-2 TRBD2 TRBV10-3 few CAISRASSGPPLGELFF TGTGCCATCAGCCGGGCCTCTAGCGGTCCCCCGTTAGGGGAGCTGTTTTTT
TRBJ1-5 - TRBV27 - CASSSGWRGADNQPQHF TGTGCCAGCAGTTCAGGGTGGAGGGGTGCGGACAATCAGCCCCAGCATTTT
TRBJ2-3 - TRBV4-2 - CASSQDPGFTQYF TGTGCCAGCAGCCAAGATCCGGGATTTACGCAGTATTTT